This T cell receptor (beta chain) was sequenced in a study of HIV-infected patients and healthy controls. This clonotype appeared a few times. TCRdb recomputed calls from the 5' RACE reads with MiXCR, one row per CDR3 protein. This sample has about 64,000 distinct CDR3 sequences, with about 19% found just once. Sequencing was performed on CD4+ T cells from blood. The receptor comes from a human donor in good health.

DNA for the CDR3: TGTGCCAGCAGCCTGGGGGGTGCAGGCAAAGAGACCCAGTACTTC. It codes for CASSLGGAGKETQYF. This chain connects TRBV5-4 to TRBJ2-5; a weak D match, TRBD2 (6 bases). From germline, CDR1 is SGHNT and CDR2 YYREEE (reference sequence). This CDR3 contains 15 residues. V gave up 4 bases and J gave up 3 bases, with 16 bases separating them.